Presented here are 18 T cell receptor beta chains from one specimen sequenced in a study of kidney transplant recipient with SARS-CoV-2 infection. MiXCR, applied by TCRdb to the reads, yields one record per CDR3 protein. The data show 250,000 or so distinct CDR3 sequences, under 30% seen once. The sequenced sample was a blood sample, obtained at baseline and on roughly day 110 from a kidney transplant recipient. The source is a male patient in his 30s who had COVID-19 and was a kidney transplant recipient. Some T cells may possibly be graft donor cells.

There are many counts of this clonotype. The rearrangement links TRBV20-1 to TRBJ2-4; a weak D match, TRBD2 (6 bases). V was shortened by 0 bases and J by 0 bases, with 9 bases between the two germline ends. The CDR3 sequence is 15 residues long. From germline, CDR1 is DFQATT and CDR2 SNEGSKA (reference sequence). CDR3 amino acids: CSARDSGRAKNIQYF. CDR3 coding DNA: TGCAGTGCTAGAGATAGCGGCAGAGCCAAAAACATTCAGTACTTC.

This clonotype occurred many times. The DNA for the CDR3 is TGTGCCAGCAGTCCGCCGGGACTGCTTCGCGAGCAGTACTTC. Its protein product is CASSPPGLLREQYF. The rearrangement links TRBV6-2 or TRBV6-3 to TRBJ2-7; tentative D call: TRBD2 (6 bases). V was clipped by 5 bases and J by 6 bases, with 17 bases between them. CDR3 length equals 14 residues. Germline V gives CDR1 MNHEY, CDR2 SVGEGT.

Regarding this clonotype: A much bigger clone sits one base away, suggesting this may be a read error. V and J are TRBV6-5 and TRBJ1-2; D is perhaps TRBD1 (6 bases). The ends were cut back, 3 bases at V and 9 bases at J, with 11 bases in the middle. The germline V gene has CDR1 MNHEY and CDR2 SVGAGI. The CDR3 totals 12 residues. CDR3 nucleotides: TGTGCCAGCAGTTATCAGGGGCATAGCTACACCTTC. Translating it yields CASSYQGHSYTF.

As concerns this clonotype: This could be a read error, since a much larger clone is one nucleotide away. The genes are TRBV7-7 and TRBJ1-2; the D is unclear. V dropped 5 bases and J dropped 4 bases, with 23 bases sitting between them. The CDR3 spans 17 residues. The germline gives CDR1 SSHAT, CDR2 FNYEAQ (reference sequence). CDR3 residues: CASSRGNKCRETYGYTF. CDR3 nucleotide sequence: TGTGCCAGCAGCCGTGGAAATAAGTGCCGAGAGACCTATGGCTACACCTTC.

Of note for this clonotype: An end of the junction does not agree with germline; a read error may underlie this. The V gene is TRBV6-4, the J gene TRBJ2-2; a possible D gene is TRBD2 (5 bases). CDR1 and CDR2 (germline): MRHNA, SNTAGT. The length of the CDR3 is 16 residues. In nucleotides, the CDR3 is TGTGCCAACAGTGACGGACTGGCAGATAACACCGGGGAGCTGTTTTTT. Encoded protein: CANSDGLADNTGELFF.

This clonotype came up many times. The chain has TRBV3-1 and TRBJ2-2, with D uncertain. Germline CDR1 reads LGHDT; CDR2 reads YNNKEL (reference sequence). The CDR3 covers 18 residues. The germline V and J ends were trimmed by 5 bases and 5 bases, with 24 bases remaining between them. This CDR3 reads CASSALSPISGLTGELFF. The CDR3 nucleotides are TGTGCCAGCAGCGCTCTGAGTCCCATTTCAGGCTTGACCGGGGAGCTGTTTTTT.

Regarding this clonotype: A read error may explain this, as a much larger clone is one base away. The J gene is TRBJ1-2, the V gene TRBV28; a weak D match, TRBD1 (6 bases). CDR1 is MDHEN and CDR2 is SYDVKM in the germline V gene. The length of the CDR3 is 16 residues. The CDR3 DNA sequence: TGTGCCAGCAGTTTATGGGACAGACGATCTAACTATGACTACACCTTC. Translation gives CASSLWDRRSNYDYTF.

This clonotype has ten or more counts. The chain is built from TRBV4-3 and TRBJ2-6, with 8 bases fitting TRBD2. This CDR3 is built from 18 residues. Germline CDR1 is LGHNA and CDR2 is YSLEER. V lost 2 bases to trimming and J lost 0 bases; unmatched junction nucleotides: 6. CDR3 in DNA: TGCGCCAGCAGCCAACACCTTAGCGGGGCCTCTGGGGCCAACGTCCTGACTTTC. Translation: CASSQHLSGASGANVLTF.

This clonotype was seen repeatedly, ten times or more. This chain connects TRBV5-6 to TRBJ2-2, with a possible D match to TRBD2 (5 bases). V was shortened by 4 bases and J by 3 bases, with 10 bases between the two germline ends. CDR1 is SGHDT, CDR2 YYEEEE, per germline. This CDR3 comprises 14 residues. In nucleotides, the CDR3 is TGTGCCAGCAGCCCTGGAGGATACACCGGGGAGCTGTTTTTT. This codes for CASSPGGYTGELFF.

At least ten counts were recorded for this clonotype. The chain couples TRBV5-1 to TRBJ2-5; tentatively, D is TRBD2 (6 bases). Trimming stripped 1 base from V and 4 bases from J, with 11 bases between. Looked up from germline, CDR1 is SGHRS and CDR2 is YFSETQ. This CDR3 is 14 amino acids long. CDR3 in amino acids: CASSLSTAGETQYF. CDR3 DNA sequence: TGCGCCAGCAGCTTGTCAACAGCGGGAGAGACCCAGTACTTC.

With respect to this clonotype: This may be a read error: a much more frequent sequence differs by one nucleotide. The rearrangement uses TRBV5-8 and TRBJ2-3; 8 bases match TRBD2. Germline lookup yields CDR1 SGHTS and CDR2 YDEGEE. This CDR3 comprises 17 residues. The CDR3 nucleotides are TGTGCCAACAGCCCCCTGGCGGGGGGAATAAGTACAGATACGCAGTATTTT. Its translation is CANSPLAGGISTDTQYF.

Many counts were recorded for this clonotype. The chain joins TRBV21-1 to TRBJ2-3; TRBD1, the D gene given by the table, was not confirmed from the DNA. TRBV21-1 is termed a pseudogene. This CDR3 region has 17 residues. The DNA for the CDR3 is TGTGCCAGCAGGACAGCTCTAGCTACAGTCATGCAAGATACGCAGTATTTT. Its translation is CASRTALATVMQDTQYF.

There are many counts of this clonotype. The genes are TRBV7-9 and TRBJ1-2; D call uncertain. Germline assignment: CDR1 SEHNR and CDR2 FQNEAQ (reference sequence). V dropped 4 bases and J dropped 4 bases, with 22 bases sitting between them. The CDR3 totals 17 residues. The CDR3 nucleotides are TGTGCCAGCAGCTCATCTACATACCATGGAAAGACCTATGGCTACACCTTC. Protein: CASSSSTYHGKTYGYTF.

To note about this clonotype: A much larger clone sits a single nucleotide away, making a read error possible. CDR3 in DNA: TGTGCCAGCAGCCTCCGGGACAGGGGTTGCAATGAGCAGTTCTTC. It codes for CASSLRDRGCNEQFF. The chain has TRBV7-2 and TRBJ2-3, with TRBD1 matching over 10 bases. The better agreement between TRBJ2-1 and the DNA end casts doubt on the J call. Germline CDR1 is SGHTA and CDR2 is FQGNSA. The CDR3 consists of 15 residues.

The table lists this clonotype with many counts. The chain links TRBV6-5 to TRBJ1-2; the D is unclear. Trimming pared 4 bases from V and 4 bases from J, leaving 22 bases between. The CDR3 sequence is 17 residues long. In germline, CDR1 is MNHEY, CDR2 SVGAGI. CDR3 loop: CASSCRLPYGKTYGYTF. The CDR3 DNA follows: TGTGCCAGCAGTTGCCGTTTGCCTTACGGAAAGACCTATGGCTACACCTTC.

The V gene is TRBV2, the J gene TRBJ2-3, with D perhaps TRBD1 (6 bases). Germline assignment: CDR1 SNHLY and CDR2 FYNNEI. This CDR3 has 16 amino acids. Between the trimmed V and J ends, which lost 4 bases and 3 bases, there was a span of 17 bases. The CDR3 DNA is TGTGCCAGCAGTGGGCCCCCCCGCGACAGGACAGATACGCAGTATTTT. As protein: CASSGPPRDRTDTQYF.

Many counts were recorded for this clonotype. V and J are TRBV16 and TRBJ1-2; TRBD1 is a possible D gene (5 bases). The CDR3 contains 17 residues. V was cut by 5 bases and J by 4 bases, with 23 bases left in between. Germline assignment: CDR1 KGHSY and CDR2 FQNENV. In DNA form, the CDR3 reads TGTGCCAGCAGCAACATCAGGGTCGTTAGAAAGACCTATGGCTACACCTTC. This codes for CASSNIRVVRKTYGYTF.

This clonotype was picked up a small number of times. This chain links TRBV5-1 with TRBJ1-1; 8 bases are shared with TRBD1. V lost 0 bases and J lost 6; bases outside the gene matches: 1. The CDR3 sequence is 13 residues long. In germline, CDR1 is SGHRS, CDR2 YFSETQ. This CDR3 is CASSLDRGAEAFF. The CDR3 DNA follows: TGCGCCAGCAGCTTGGACAGGGGGGCTGAAGCTTTCTTT. Supplemented by reference TRBV5-1 and TRBJ1-1, the full variable domain reads KAGVTQTPRYLIKTRGQQVTLSCSPISGHRSVSWYQQTPGQGLQFLFEYFSETQRNKGNFPGRFSGRQFSNSRSEMNVSTLELGDSALYLCASSLDRGAEAFFGQGTRLTVV.